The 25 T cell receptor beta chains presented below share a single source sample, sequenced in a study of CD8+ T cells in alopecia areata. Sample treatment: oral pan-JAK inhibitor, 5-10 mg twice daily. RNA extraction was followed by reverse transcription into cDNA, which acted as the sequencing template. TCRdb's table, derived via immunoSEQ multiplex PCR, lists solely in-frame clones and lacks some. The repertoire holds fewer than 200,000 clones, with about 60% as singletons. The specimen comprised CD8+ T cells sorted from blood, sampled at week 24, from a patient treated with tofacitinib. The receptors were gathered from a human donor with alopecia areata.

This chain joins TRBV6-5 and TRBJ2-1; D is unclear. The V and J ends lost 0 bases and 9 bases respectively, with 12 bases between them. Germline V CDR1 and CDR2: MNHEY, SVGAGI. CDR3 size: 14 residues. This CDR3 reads CASSYSSVEGEQFF. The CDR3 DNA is TGTGCCAGCAGTTACTCGAGTGTGGAAGGTGAGCAGTTCTTC.

CDR3 loop: CASSAGRDTGELFF. CDR3 bases: TGTGCCAGCAGTGCGGGGCGGGACACCGGGGAGCTGTTTTTT. The J gene is TRBJ2-2, the V gene TRBV2; D is perhaps TRBD1 or TRBD2 (5 bases each). The CDR3 is 14 amino acids. From germline, CDR1 is SNHLY and CDR2 FYNNEI. The V end lost 4 bases, the J end lost 3 bases, and 9 bases lay between the germline ends.

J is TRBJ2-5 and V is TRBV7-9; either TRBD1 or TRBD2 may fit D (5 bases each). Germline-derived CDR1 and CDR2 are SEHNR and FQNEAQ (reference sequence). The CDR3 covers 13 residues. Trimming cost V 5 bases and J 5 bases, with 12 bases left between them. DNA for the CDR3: TGTGCCAGCAGCCCTACGGGGCTTGAGACCCAGTACTTC. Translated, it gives CASSPTGLETQYF.

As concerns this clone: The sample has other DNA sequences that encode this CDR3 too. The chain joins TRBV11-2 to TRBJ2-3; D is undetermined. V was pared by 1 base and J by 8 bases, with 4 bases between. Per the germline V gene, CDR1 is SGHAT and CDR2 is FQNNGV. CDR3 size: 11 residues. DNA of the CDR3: TGTGCCAGCAGCTTAGGCGGTACGCAGTATTTT. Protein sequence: CASSLGGTQYF.

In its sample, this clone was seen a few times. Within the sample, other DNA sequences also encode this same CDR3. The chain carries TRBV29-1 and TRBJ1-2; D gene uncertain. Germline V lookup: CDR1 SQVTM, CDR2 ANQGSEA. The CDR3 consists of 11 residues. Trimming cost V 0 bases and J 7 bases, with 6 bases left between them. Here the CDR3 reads CSVEEGIGYTF. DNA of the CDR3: TGCAGCGTTGAAGAGGGGATTGGCTACACCTTC.

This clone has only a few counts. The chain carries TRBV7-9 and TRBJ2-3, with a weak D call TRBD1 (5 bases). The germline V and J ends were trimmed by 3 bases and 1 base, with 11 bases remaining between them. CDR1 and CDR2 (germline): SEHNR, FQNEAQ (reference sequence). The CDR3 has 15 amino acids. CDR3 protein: CASSLRRVRTDTQYF. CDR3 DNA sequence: TGTGCCAGCAGCTTGCGCAGGGTTCGCACAGATACGCAGTATTTT.

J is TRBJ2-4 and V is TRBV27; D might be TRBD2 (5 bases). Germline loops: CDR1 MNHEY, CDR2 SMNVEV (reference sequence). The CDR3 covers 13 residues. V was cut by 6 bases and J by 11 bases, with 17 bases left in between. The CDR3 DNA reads TGTGCCAGCAGCCACGGGCCCGAGAGGGTTCAGTACTTC. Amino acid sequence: CASSHGPERVQYF.

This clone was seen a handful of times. The CDR3 sequence: CASSGAPEAFF. The CDR3 nucleotides read TGTGCCAGCAGTGGGGCACCTGAAGCTTTCTTT. This rearrangement joins TRBV2 to TRBJ1-1; D call uncertain. Per the germline V gene, CDR1 is SNHLY and CDR2 is FYNNEI. Trimming took off 4 bases at V and 6 bases at J, with 6 bases between the two ends. This CDR3 is built from 11 residues.

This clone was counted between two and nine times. In nucleotides, the CDR3 is TGTGCCAGCAGTGATACAGGGGCAAGCTATGGCTACACCTTC. Residues: CASSDTGASYGYTF. V usage is TRBV25-1 and J usage is TRBJ1-2; 7 nucleotides agree with TRBD1. The length of the CDR3 is 14 residues. The germline gives CDR1 MGHDK, CDR2 SYGVNS. Trimming cost V 3 bases and J 4 bases; bases outside gene matches: 5.

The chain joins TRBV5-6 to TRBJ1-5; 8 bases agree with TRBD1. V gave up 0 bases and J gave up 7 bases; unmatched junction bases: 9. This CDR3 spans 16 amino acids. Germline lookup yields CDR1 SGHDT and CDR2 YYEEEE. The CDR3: CASSLGRQGARQPQHF. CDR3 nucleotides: TGTGCCAGCAGCTTGGGACGGCAGGGGGCTAGGCAGCCCCAGCATTTT. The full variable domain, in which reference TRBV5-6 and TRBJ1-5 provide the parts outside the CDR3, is DAGVTQSPTHLIKTRGQQVTLRCSPKSGHDTVSWYQQALGQGPQFIFQYYEEEERQRGNFPDRFSGHQFPNYSSELNVNALLLGDSALYLCASSLGRQGARQPQHFGDGTRLSIL.

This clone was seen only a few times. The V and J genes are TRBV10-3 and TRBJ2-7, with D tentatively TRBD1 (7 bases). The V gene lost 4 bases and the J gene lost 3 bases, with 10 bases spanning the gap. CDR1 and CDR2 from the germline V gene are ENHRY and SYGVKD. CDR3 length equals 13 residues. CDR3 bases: TGTGCCATCAGTGGTCAGGGGGGCTACGAGCAGTACTTC. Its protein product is CAISGQGGYEQYF.

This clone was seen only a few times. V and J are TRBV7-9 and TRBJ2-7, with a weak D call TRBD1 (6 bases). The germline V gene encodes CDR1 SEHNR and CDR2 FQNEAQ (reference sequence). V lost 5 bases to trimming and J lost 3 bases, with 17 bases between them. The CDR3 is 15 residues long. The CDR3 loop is CASSPQGPSIYEQYF. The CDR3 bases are TGTGCCAGCAGCCCCCAGGGGCCTTCGATCTACGAGCAGTACTTC.

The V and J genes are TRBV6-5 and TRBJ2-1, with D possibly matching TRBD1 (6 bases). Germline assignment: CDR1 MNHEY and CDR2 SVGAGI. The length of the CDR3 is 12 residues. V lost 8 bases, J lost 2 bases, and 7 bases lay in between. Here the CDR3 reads CASGTTYNEQFF. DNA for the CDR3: TGTGCCAGCGGGACAACCTACAATGAGCAGTTCTTC.

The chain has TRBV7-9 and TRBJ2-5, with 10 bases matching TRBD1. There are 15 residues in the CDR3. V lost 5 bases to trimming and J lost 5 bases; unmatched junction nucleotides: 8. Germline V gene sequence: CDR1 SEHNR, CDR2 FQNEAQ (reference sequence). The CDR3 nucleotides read TGTGCCAGCAGCCCTCCCGACAGGGGGCGGGAGACCCAGTACTTC. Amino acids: CASSPPDRGRETQYF. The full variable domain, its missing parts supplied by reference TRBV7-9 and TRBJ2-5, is DTGVSQNPRHKITKRGQNVTFRCDPISEHNRLYWYRQTLGQGPEFLTYFQNEAQLEKSRLLSDRFSAERPKGSFSTLEIQRTEQGDSAMYLCASSPPDRGRETQYFGPGTRLLVL.

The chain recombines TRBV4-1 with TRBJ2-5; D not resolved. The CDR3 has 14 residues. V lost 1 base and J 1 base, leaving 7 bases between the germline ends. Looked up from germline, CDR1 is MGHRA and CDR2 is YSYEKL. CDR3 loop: CASSQVAGQETQYF. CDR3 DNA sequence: TGCGCCAGCAGCCAAGTCGCAGGCCAAGAGACCCAGTACTTC.

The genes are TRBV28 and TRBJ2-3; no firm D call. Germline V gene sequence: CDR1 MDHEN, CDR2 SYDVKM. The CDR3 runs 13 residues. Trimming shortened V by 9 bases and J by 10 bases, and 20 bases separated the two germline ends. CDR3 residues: CASTILGSFAQYF. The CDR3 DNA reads TGTGCCAGTACCATCCTCGGGTCCTTTGCGCAGTATTTT.

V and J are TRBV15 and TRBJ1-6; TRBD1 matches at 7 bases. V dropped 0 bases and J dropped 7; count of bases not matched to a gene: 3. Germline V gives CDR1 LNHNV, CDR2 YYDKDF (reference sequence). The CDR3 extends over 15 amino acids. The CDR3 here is CATSRERDSNSPLHF. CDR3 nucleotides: TGTGCCACCAGCAGAGAGCGGGACAGCAATTCACCCCTCCACTTT.

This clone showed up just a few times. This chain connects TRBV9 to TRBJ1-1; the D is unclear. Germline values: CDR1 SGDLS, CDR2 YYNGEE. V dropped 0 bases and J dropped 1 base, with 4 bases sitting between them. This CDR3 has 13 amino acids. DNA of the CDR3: TGTGCCAGCAGCGTAGGAACGAACACTGAAGCTTTCTTT. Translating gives CASSVGTNTEAFF. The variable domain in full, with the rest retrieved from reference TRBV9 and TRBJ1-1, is DSGVTQTPKHLITATGQRVTLRCSPRSGDLSVYWYQQSLDQGLQFLIQYYNGEERAKGNILERFSAQQFPDLHSELNLSSLELGDSALYFCASSVGTNTEAFFGQGTRLTVV.

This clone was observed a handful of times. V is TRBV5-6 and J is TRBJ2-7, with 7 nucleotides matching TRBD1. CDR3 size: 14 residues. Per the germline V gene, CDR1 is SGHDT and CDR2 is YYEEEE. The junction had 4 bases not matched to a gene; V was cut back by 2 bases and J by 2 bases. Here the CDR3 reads CASSFDRVPYEQYF. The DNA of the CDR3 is TGTGCCAGCAGCTTCGACAGGGTTCCCTACGAGCAGTACTTC.

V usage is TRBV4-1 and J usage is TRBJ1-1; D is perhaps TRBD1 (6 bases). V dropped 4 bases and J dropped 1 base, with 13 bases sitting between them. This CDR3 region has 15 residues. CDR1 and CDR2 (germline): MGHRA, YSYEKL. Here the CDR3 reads CASSRETGTNTEAFF. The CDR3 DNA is TGCGCCAGCAGCCGCGAGACAGGAACGAACACTGAAGCTTTCTTT.

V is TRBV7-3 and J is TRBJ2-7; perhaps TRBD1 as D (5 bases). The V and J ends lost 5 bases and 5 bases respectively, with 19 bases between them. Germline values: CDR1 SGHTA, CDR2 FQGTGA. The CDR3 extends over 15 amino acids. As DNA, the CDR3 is TGTGCCAGCAGCCAGACCGGCCTTCTAGGGGACGAGCAGTACTTC. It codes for CASSQTGLLGDEQYF.

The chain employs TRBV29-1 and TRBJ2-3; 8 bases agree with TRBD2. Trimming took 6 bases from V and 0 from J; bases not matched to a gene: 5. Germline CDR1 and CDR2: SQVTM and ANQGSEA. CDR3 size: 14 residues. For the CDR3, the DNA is TGCAGCGTGGCGGGGGGCCCTAGCACAGATACGCAGTATTTT. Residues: CSVAGGPSTDTQYF.

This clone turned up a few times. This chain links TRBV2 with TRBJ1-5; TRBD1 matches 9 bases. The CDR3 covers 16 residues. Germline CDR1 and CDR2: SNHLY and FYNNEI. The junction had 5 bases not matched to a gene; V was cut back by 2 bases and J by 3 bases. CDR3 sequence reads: CASSETGTGYNQPQHF. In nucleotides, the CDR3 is TGTGCCAGCAGTGAAACAGGGACAGGGTACAATCAGCCCCAGCATTTT. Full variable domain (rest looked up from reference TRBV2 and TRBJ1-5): EPEVTQTPSHQVTQMGQEVILRCVPISNHLYFYWYRQILGQKVEFLVSFYNNEISEKSEIFDDQFSVERPDGSNFTLKIRSTKLEDSAMYFCASSETGTGYNQPQHFGDGTRLSIL.

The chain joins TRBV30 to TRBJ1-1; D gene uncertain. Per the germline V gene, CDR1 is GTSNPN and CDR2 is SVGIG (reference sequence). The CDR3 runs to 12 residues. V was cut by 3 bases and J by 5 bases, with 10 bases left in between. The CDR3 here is CAWRDGRTEAFF. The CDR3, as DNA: TGTGCCTGGAGAGATGGACGGACTGAAGCTTTCTTT.

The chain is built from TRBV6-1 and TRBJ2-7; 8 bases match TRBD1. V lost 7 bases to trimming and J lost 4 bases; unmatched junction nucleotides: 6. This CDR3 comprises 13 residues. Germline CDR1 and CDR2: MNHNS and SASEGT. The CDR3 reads CASKDQGAYEQYF. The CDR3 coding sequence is TGTGCCAGCAAGGACCAGGGGGCGTACGAGCAGTACTTC.